One and the same sample provided the 23 T cell receptor beta chains below, sequenced in a study of early T cells in non-severe SARS-CoV-2 infection. TCRdb reanalysed the 5' RACE reads using MiXCR and keeps one entry per CDR3 protein. The data contain around 83,000 distinct CDR3 sequences, more than 10% of them singletons. Here the sequenced sample was whole blood, taken at baseline. The source is an adult who was a healthcare worker with PCR-confirmed SARS-CoV-2 infection or an uninfected control (not recorded which).

The chain is built from TRBV7-9 and TRBJ2-7; 8 bases are shared with TRBD2. There are 13 residues in the CDR3. The V gene's germline CDR1 is SEHNR and CDR2 FQNEAQ (reference sequence). Trimming removed 4 bases from V and 7 bases from J; junction bases left unmatched: 6. Here the CDR3 DNA reads TGTGCCAGCAGCTCTACCGGGACTAGAGAGCAGTACTTC. This encodes CASSSTGTREQYF.

The chain employs TRBV11-2 and TRBJ2-3, with D possibly TRBD2 on 6 matching bases. Deletions cut 2 bases from V and 8 bases from J, with 8 bases between. The CDR3 covers 12 residues. The germline V gene encodes CDR1 SGHAT and CDR2 FQNNGV. The CDR3 DNA reads TGTGCCAGCAGCTTACTGGAGGGTACGCAGTATTTT. Residues: CASSLLEGTQYF.

The genes are TRBV2 and TRBJ2-1; tentatively, D is TRBD1 (6 bases). Germline CDR1 is SNHLY and CDR2 is FYNNEI. V was clipped by 6 bases and J by 5 bases, with 17 bases between them. The CDR3 is 15 residues long. The CDR3 DNA sequence: TGTGCCAGCAGCGTCCCGGGACATATGAACAATGAGCAGTTCTTC. Residues: CASSVPGHMNNEQFF.

This clonotype was observed a few times. The V and J genes are TRBV9 and TRBJ2-7; 7 nucleotides line up with TRBD2. This CDR3 is 15 amino acids long. With V trimmed by 0 bases and J by 2 bases, 5 bases remained unmatched. The germline gives CDR1 SGDLS, CDR2 YYNGEE. Here the CDR3 reads CASSVEWEGTYEQYF. Written as DNA, the CDR3 is TGTGCCAGCAGCGTAGAGTGGGAGGGGACCTACGAGCAGTACTTC.

There are many counts of this clonotype. One end of the junction does not line up with germline, which may come from a read error. The CDR3 region is CASSLGAAERYF. In DNA, the CDR3 is TGTGCCAGCAGCTTAGGAGCGGCCGAGCGGTACTTC. The rearrangement links TRBV11-2 to TRBJ2-7; D is possibly TRBD2 (5 bases). The CDR3 length is 12 residues. Per germline, CDR1 SGHAT and CDR2 FQNNGV.

This clonotype was observed many times. The chain uses TRBV20-1 and TRBJ2-1, with D perhaps TRBD1 or TRBD2 (5 bases each). Germline V gene data show CDR1 as DFQATT and CDR2 as SNEGSKA (reference sequence). The CDR3 covers 15 residues. V was pared by 3 bases and J by 6 bases, with 18 bases between. This CDR3 is CSARERGRYGNEQFF. CDR3 nucleotides: TGCAGTGCTAGGGAACGGGGCAGGTACGGCAATGAGCAGTTCTTC.

The J gene is TRBJ1-3, the V gene TRBV20-1, with D unclear. CDR1 and CDR2 (germline): DFQATT, SNEGSKA (reference sequence). This CDR3 has 11 amino acids. V lost 5 bases, J lost 4 bases, and 6 bases lay in between. The CDR3 nucleotides read TGCAGTGCTGGAAGGGGAAACACCATATATTTT. It is translated as CSAGRGNTIYF.

The chain combines TRBV19 with TRBJ1-5, with D tentatively TRBD1 (5 bases). The CDR3 runs to 13 residues. Per the germline V gene, CDR1 is LNHDA and CDR2 is SQIVND (reference sequence). V shed 7 bases and J shed 5 bases, with 12 bases lying between them. The CDR3, as DNA: TGTGCCAGTACCCAGGGTGGGTATCAGCCCCAGCATTTT. It codes for CASTQGGYQPQHF.

The sample holds many counts of this clonotype. This chain links TRBV20-1 with TRBJ1-1, with D possibly TRBD1 on 5 matching bases. Per the germline V gene, CDR1 is DFQATT and CDR2 is SNEGSKA (reference sequence). This CDR3 comprises 14 residues. V was shortened by 4 bases and J by 1 base, with 13 bases between the two germline ends. For the CDR3, the DNA is TGCAGTGCTAAGCGTAGACAGTGGAACACTGAAGCTTTCTTT. This encodes CSAKRRQWNTEAFF.

The CDR3 DNA follows: TGTGCCAGCAGGCAGACAGGGAGCGGAACTGAAGCTTTCTTT. Protein: CASRQTGSGTEAFF. This chain connects TRBV11-3 to TRBJ1-1; 7 bases fit TRBD1. The CDR3 has 14 residues. Germline V lookup: CDR1 SGHNT, CDR2 YENEEA. With 6 bases clipped from V and 5 bases from J, the junction kept 9 bases outside the gene matches.

This clonotype occurred a few times. The chain is built from TRBV12-3 or TRBV12-4 and TRBJ2-2; the D gene is possibly TRBD2 (6 bases). Trimming stripped 3 bases from V and 1 base from J, with 9 bases between. The CDR3 extends over 15 amino acids. The CDR3 DNA is TGTGCCAGCAGTTTTGGGGGGATGAACACCGGGGAGCTGTTTTTT. Its protein product is CASSFGGMNTGELFF.

The chain's CDR3 is CASSPEPTSIYEQYF. CDR3 DNA sequence: TGTGCCAGTAGTCCAGAGCCTACCTCGATTTACGAGCAGTACTTC. The genes are TRBV19 and TRBJ2-7; D unclear. The CDR3 length is 15 residues. With 5 bases removed from V and 4 bases from J, the gap between germline ends came to 18 bases. The germline V gene encodes CDR1 LNHDA and CDR2 SQIVND (reference sequence).

This clonotype has only a few counts. The chain recombines TRBV28 with TRBJ1-2; tentatively, D is TRBD1 (5 bases). Germline CDR1 reads MDHEN; CDR2 reads SYDVKM. The CDR3 covers 13 residues. Trimming stripped 4 bases from V and 5 bases from J, with 11 bases between. CDR3 nucleotides: TGTGCCAGCAGTTCCGCGGGACTGTATGGCTACACCTTC. Its protein is CASSSAGLYGYTF.

This clonotype came up a few times. The J gene is TRBJ2-3, the V gene TRBV3-1; D perhaps matches TRBD2 (6 bases). The germline V and J ends were trimmed by 1 base and 4 bases, with 9 bases remaining between them. The CDR3 is 14 amino acids. Germline CDR1 LGHDT, CDR2 YNNKEL (reference sequence). The CDR3 bases are TGTGCCAGCAGCCAAGGGGGCGGGGCAGATACGCAGTATTTT. Translating gives CASSQGGGADTQYF.

This clonotype was recorded a few times. The chain has TRBV28 and TRBJ2-3, with 9 bases that match TRBD2. CDR1 is MDHEN and CDR2 is SYDVKM in the germline V gene. The CDR3 contains 16 residues. V lost 8 bases to trimming and J lost 7 bases; unmatched junction nucleotides: 16. This chain's CDR3 is CASGSTAGGPVNTQYF. In nucleotides, the CDR3 is TGTGCCAGCGGTTCTACTGCGGGGGGGCCCGTTAATACGCAGTATTTT.

V usage is TRBV7-8 and J usage is TRBJ1-1; D is undetermined. The CDR3 length is 13 residues. V gave up 5 bases and J gave up 1 base, with 8 bases separating them. Germline CDR1 reads SGHVS; CDR2 reads FQNEAQ. CDR3 loop: CASSGRTNTEAFF. The CDR3 DNA is TGTGCCAGCAGCGGAAGGACGAACACTGAAGCTTTCTTT.

This clonotype was seen a few times. V is TRBV24-1 and J is TRBJ1-5; TRBD1 matches at 8 bases. Looked up from germline, CDR1 is KGHDR and CDR2 is SFDVKD. V was clipped by 4 bases and J by 7 bases; unmatched bases: 11. The CDR3 has 16 amino acids. The CDR3 spells CATSDPGQGDFQPQHF. CDR3 bases: TGTGCCACCAGTGACCCCGGACAGGGAGATTTCCAGCCCCAGCATTTT.

This clonotype occurred a few times. V gene TRBV18 combines with J gene TRBJ2-3; possibly TRBD2 for D (6 bases). This CDR3 spans 16 amino acids. V was trimmed by 2 bases and J by 5 bases, leaving 17 bases between them. Germline-derived CDR1 and CDR2 are KGHSH and LQKENI. CDR3 amino acids: CASSPGTGARVDTQYF. The CDR3 nucleotides are TGTGCCAGCTCACCAGGGACGGGAGCCAGGGTAGATACGCAGTATTTT.

The table lists this clonotype with many counts. J is TRBJ2-2 and V is TRBV18; unclear D gene. CDR1 and CDR2 (germline): KGHSH, LQKENI. The V end was cut by 2 bases, the J end by 6 bases, with 10 bases between. CDR3 length: 14 amino acids. CDR3 region: CASSPWPPPGELFF. The CDR3 nucleotides read TGTGCCAGCTCACCATGGCCCCCGCCCGGGGAGCTGTTTTTT.

Ten or more counts support this clonotype. This chain connects TRBV29-1 to TRBJ1-2; 9 bases fit TRBD1. J gave up 12 bases and V 7 bases, and 12 bases lay outside the gene matches. The CDR3 totals 12 residues. Germline V gives CDR1 SQVTM, CDR2 ANQGSEA. CDR3 nucleotides: TGCAGCGGTACTTCAAGGGACAGGGCCCACACCTTC. Translated: CSGTSRDRAHTF.

A few counts support this clonotype. The rearrangement joins TRBV24-1 to TRBJ2-7; 8 bases are shared with TRBD1. The CDR3 runs 16 residues. Germline CDR1 reads KGHDR; CDR2 reads SFDVKD. V shed 4 bases, J shed 7 bases, and the junction held 14 bases outside the gene matches. The CDR3: CATSDAGTGGPREQYF. The CDR3 nucleotides read TGTGCCACCAGTGACGCCGGGACAGGCGGCCCGAGGGAGCAGTACTTC.

The chain recombines TRBV19 with TRBJ2-4, with D tentatively TRBD1 (6 bases). Deletions cut 3 bases from V and 5 bases from J, with 8 bases between. This CDR3 is 13 amino acids long. Germline loops: CDR1 LNHDA, CDR2 SQIVND (reference sequence). The CDR3 loop is CASSMRQENIQYF. CDR3 DNA: TGTGCCAGTAGTATGAGACAGGAAAACATTCAGTACTTC.

This clonotype was observed at least ten times. The V and J genes are TRBV3-1 and TRBJ2-3; D unresolved. The V gene lost 4 bases and the J gene lost 0 bases, with 8 bases spanning the gap. The CDR3 runs to 14 residues. Per germline, CDR1 LGHDT and CDR2 YNNKEL (reference sequence). CDR3 DNA sequence: TGTGCCAGCAGCCTCGGACGGAGCACAGATACGCAGTATTTT. Protein sequence: CASSLGRSTDTQYF.